The 24 T cell receptor beta chains below come from one sample, sequenced in a study of blood T cell repertoires in COVID-19. Profiling relied on immunoSEQ multiplex PCR, and the TCRdb table lists in-frame clones only, not all of them. Seen here are approximately 220,000 clones, 83% observed once, and the top ten hold 8.2%. Sequencing input: peripheral blood. The receptors here all came from a woman between 50 and 59 years old with acute or convalescent COVID-19.

The chain uses TRBV15 and TRBJ1-5, with a weak D call TRBD1 (6 bases). The V end lost 3 bases, the J end lost 3 bases, and 9 bases lay between the germline ends. Germline V gives CDR1 LNHNV, CDR2 YYDKDF (reference sequence). This CDR3 region has 14 residues. The CDR3 reads CATSRDSNNQPQHF. DNA of the CDR3: TGTGCCACCAGCAGGGACAGCAACAATCAGCCCCAGCATTTT.

V is TRBV24-1 and J is TRBJ1-2; 9 bases map to TRBD1. V dropped 3 bases and J dropped 8; count of bases not matched to a gene: 9. The CDR3 contains 15 residues. CDR1 and CDR2 (germline): KGHDR, SFDVKD. CDR3 in amino acids: CATSDRQGGRQGYTF. Here the CDR3 DNA reads TGTGCCACCAGTGATCGACAGGGGGGACGGCAAGGCTACACCTTC.

The rearrangement joins TRBV5-5 to TRBJ2-3, with a weak D call TRBD2 (6 bases). The CDR3 totals 15 residues. Looked up from germline, CDR1 is SGHKS and CDR2 is YYEKEE (reference sequence). Trimming took 1 base from V and 6 from J, leaving 15 bases between them. The CDR3 bases are TGTGCCAGCAGCTTGAGAGGCAGGGAGGCGGATACGCAGTATTTT. As protein: CASSLRGREADTQYF.

The chain uses TRBV27 and TRBJ2-7, with TRBD1 as a possible D gene (5 bases). Germline V CDR1 and CDR2: MNHEY, SMNVEV (reference sequence). The CDR3 runs 16 residues. The V end lost 3 bases, the J end lost 2 bases, and 17 bases lay between the germline ends. The CDR3, as DNA: TGTGCCAGCAGTTTGGGCAGGGCGATGAATCCCTACGAGCAGTACTTC. This sequence encodes CASSLGRAMNPYEQYF.

V usage is TRBV3-1 (or the pseudogene TRBV3-2) and J usage is TRBJ1-5; 11 bases agree with TRBD1. This CDR3 has 16 amino acids. V shed 4 bases, J shed 4 bases, and the junction held 6 bases outside the gene matches. Germline V gives CDR1 LGHDT, CDR2 YNNKEL (reference sequence). This CDR3 reads CASSLSGQGENQPQHF. DNA for the CDR3: TGTGCCAGCAGCCTCTCGGGACAGGGGGAAAATCAGCCCCAGCATTTT.

CDR3 in amino acids: CASSRASGIYEQYF. The CDR3 DNA reads as TGTGCCAGTAGTAGGGCTAGCGGGATATACGAGCAGTACTTC. The chain has TRBV19 and TRBJ2-7; 9 nucleotides align to TRBD2. Germline CDR1 is LNHDA and CDR2 is SQIVND (reference sequence). V trimming: 4 bases; J trimming: 4 bases; junction bases outside the gene matches: 5. The CDR3 spans 14 residues.

The chain links TRBV27 to TRBJ1-2; perhaps TRBD1 as D (5 bases). The V gene lost 4 bases and the J gene lost 3 bases, with 12 bases spanning the gap. Germline-derived CDR1 and CDR2 are MNHEY and SMNVEV (reference sequence). This CDR3 contains 14 residues. CDR3 nucleotide sequence: TGTGCCAGCAGTTCGGGGGGAGGTTACTATGGCTACACCTTC. Its translation: CASSSGGGYYGYTF.

The chain is built from TRBV11-2 and TRBJ2-1; 7 nucleotides line up with TRBD1. CDR1 is SGHAT and CDR2 is FQNNGV in the germline V gene. V lost 5 bases to trimming and J lost 4 bases; unmatched junction nucleotides: 8. The CDR3 runs 15 residues. The CDR3 loop is CASSPRDSRYNEQFF. CDR3 DNA: TGTGCCAGCAGCCCCCGGGACAGCCGATACAATGAGCAGTTCTTC.

CDR3 loop: CASSEASRETQYF. CDR3 coding DNA: TGTGCCAGCAGTGAAGCGTCGAGGGAGACCCAGTACTTC. V gene TRBV2 combines with J gene TRBJ2-5; D not resolved. The V end was cut by 0 bases, the J end by 5 bases, with 7 bases between. The CDR3 runs 13 residues. Per the germline V gene, CDR1 is SNHLY and CDR2 is FYNNEI.

The V gene is TRBV5-4, the J gene TRBJ2-2, with D possibly TRBD2 on 5 matching bases. The CDR3 spans 15 residues. The germline gives CDR1 SGHNT, CDR2 YYREEE (reference sequence). Trimming removed 0 bases from V and 6 bases from J, with 12 bases in between. CDR3: CASSLGSSFAGELFF. For the CDR3, the DNA is TGTGCCAGCAGCTTGGGTTCTAGCTTCGCCGGGGAGCTGTTTTTT.

The CDR3 spells CASRENTEAFF. The CDR3 DNA sequence: TGTGCCAGCCGCGAGAACACTGAAGCTTTCTTT. This sequence joins TRBV28 and TRBJ1-1; no clear D gene. This CDR3 comprises 11 residues. V was cut by 8 bases and J by 1 base, with 5 bases left in between. Germline V gene sequence: CDR1 MDHEN, CDR2 SYDVKM.

V and J are TRBV3-1 (or the pseudogene TRBV3-2) and TRBJ2-3; D call uncertain. Trimming stripped 1 base from V and 5 bases from J, with 16 bases between. This CDR3 has 16 amino acids. Germline V lookup: CDR1 LGHDT, CDR2 YNNKEL (reference sequence). The CDR3 DNA reads as TGTGCCAGCAGCCAAGGGAGCTCCCCAGAACGAGATACGCAGTATTTT. It codes for CASSQGSSPERDTQYF.

The genes are TRBV28 and TRBJ2-7, with TRBD2 matching over 8 bases. Trimming at V came to 4 bases and at J to 3 bases, leaving 11 bases not matched to a gene. CDR3 length equals 16 residues. Germline CDR1 and CDR2: MDHEN and SYDVKM. CDR3 loop: CASSSPEAGVVYEQYF. The CDR3 coding sequence is TGTGCCAGCAGTTCCCCCGAAGCGGGAGTAGTCTACGAGCAGTACTTC.

The rearrangement links TRBV24-1 to TRBJ2-6, with D perhaps matching TRBD1 (6 bases). This CDR3 spans 18 amino acids. The V and J ends lost 3 bases and 0 bases respectively, with 14 bases between them. Germline assignment: CDR1 KGHDR and CDR2 SFDVKD. CDR3 region: CATSDPPGQSSGANVLTF. Written as DNA, the CDR3 is TGTGCCACCAGTGATCCTCCGGGACAAAGCTCTGGGGCCAACGTCCTGACTTTC.

The CDR3, as DNA: TGCGCCAGCAGCTTTGGCTGGACTAGCGGGTCCTACGAGCAGTACTTC. This encodes CASSFGWTSGSYEQYF. The genes are TRBV5-1 and TRBJ2-7; 11 bases agree with TRBD2. The CDR3 is 16 residues long. The germline V gene encodes CDR1 SGHRS and CDR2 YFSETQ. V shed 2 bases and J 1 base; nucleotides not matched to a gene: 5.

The rearrangement links TRBV5-1 to TRBJ1-1; D unclear. This CDR3 has 14 amino acids. V shed 4 bases and J shed 2 bases, with 12 bases lying between them. Germline V gene data show CDR1 as SGHRS and CDR2 as YFSETQ. The CDR3 DNA reads TGCGCCAGCAGCCCCGCGTGGGCTAACACTGAAGCTTTCTTT. This translates into CASSPAWANTEAFF.

V and J are TRBV11-2 and TRBJ2-5; 7 nucleotides line up with TRBD2. CDR3 length: 15 amino acids. With 3 bases clipped from V and 5 bases from J, the junction kept 9 bases outside the gene matches. CDR1 is SGHAT and CDR2 is FQNNGV in the germline V gene. The CDR3 DNA follows: TGTGCCAGCAGCTTTAGATTAGCGGGTGTGGAGACCCAGTACTTC. Its protein product is CASSFRLAGVETQYF.

This clone has a handful of counts. The chain has TRBV11-2 and TRBJ2-3, with D perhaps TRBD2 (6 bases). Trimming took off 5 bases at V and 0 bases at J, with 12 bases between the two ends. Per the germline V gene, CDR1 is SGHAT and CDR2 is FQNNGV. The CDR3 runs 15 residues. The CDR3 loop is CASSPGGSSTDTQYF. In DNA form, the CDR3 reads TGTGCCAGCAGCCCCGGAGGGTCCAGCACAGATACGCAGTATTTT.

There are a few counts of this clone. This rearrangement joins TRBV19 to TRBJ2-4, with D perhaps matching TRBD2 (6 bases). Germline CDR1 and CDR2: LNHDA and SQIVND (reference sequence). Deletions cut 3 bases from V and 7 bases from J, with 19 bases between. The CDR3 sequence is 16 residues long. CDR3 sequence: CASSMDSGRRENIQYF. DNA of the CDR3: TGTGCCAGTAGTATGGATAGCGGCAGAAGGGAGAACATTCAGTACTTC.

This chain uses TRBV28 with TRBJ1-2; the D gene is possibly TRBD1 (5 bases). Germline CDR1 reads MDHEN; CDR2 reads SYDVKM. The CDR3 has 14 amino acids. Trimming took off 5 bases at V and 0 bases at J, with 10 bases between the two ends. This chain's CDR3 is CASSGGVANYGYTF. The CDR3 DNA is TGTGCCAGCAGTGGAGGGGTAGCTAACTATGGCTACACCTTC.

In nucleotides, the CDR3 is TGTGCCAGCAGCTTGGGACATAGCTACGAGCAGTACTTC. Its translation: CASSLGHSYEQYF. The chain joins TRBV7-2 to TRBJ2-7; possible D gene TRBD1, 6 bases. Looked up from germline, CDR1 is SGHTA and CDR2 is FQGNSA. V was shortened by 3 bases and J by 3 bases, with 9 bases between the two germline ends. This CDR3 has 13 amino acids.

The chain joins TRBV7-8 to TRBJ1-1, with TRBD1 matching over 11 bases. V trimming: 3 bases; J trimming: 10 bases; junction bases outside the gene matches: 10. The germline V gene encodes CDR1 SGHVS and CDR2 FQNEAQ. This CDR3 region has 15 residues. The CDR3 nucleotides are TGTGCCAGCAGCTTGTCTTCCGGGACAGGGGGTGTAGCTTTCTTT. Its protein product is CASSLSSGTGGVAFF.

The CDR3: CSVEEYGLADSYNEQFF. CDR3 coding DNA: TGCAGCGTTGAAGAATACGGGCTAGCGGACTCCTACAATGAGCAGTTCTTC. The chain uses TRBV29-1 and TRBJ2-1; 7 nucleotides match TRBD2. This CDR3 is built from 17 residues. The V and J ends lost 0 bases and 0 bases, in that order; junction bases with no gene match: 8. From germline, CDR1 is SQVTM and CDR2 ANQGSEA.

A few counts support this clone. V usage is TRBV28 and J usage is TRBJ2-1; D unclear. Per the germline V gene, CDR1 is MDHEN and CDR2 is SYDVKM. Deletions cut 7 bases from V and 3 bases from J, with 10 bases between. This CDR3 contains 13 residues. The CDR3 is CASKVADYNEQFF. DNA for the CDR3: TGTGCCAGCAAGGTGGCGGACTACAATGAGCAGTTCTTC.